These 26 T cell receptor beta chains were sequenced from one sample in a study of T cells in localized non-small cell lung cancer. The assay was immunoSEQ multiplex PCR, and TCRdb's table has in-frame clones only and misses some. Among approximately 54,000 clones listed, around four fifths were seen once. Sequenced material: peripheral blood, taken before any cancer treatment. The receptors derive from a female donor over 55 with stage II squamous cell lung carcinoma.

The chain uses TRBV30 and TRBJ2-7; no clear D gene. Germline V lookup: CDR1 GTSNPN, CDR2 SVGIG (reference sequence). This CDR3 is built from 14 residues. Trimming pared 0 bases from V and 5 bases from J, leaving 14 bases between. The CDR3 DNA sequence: TGTGCCTGGAGTGTACGGTTCTTCTTCGACGAGCAGTACTTC. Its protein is CAWSVRFFFDEQYF. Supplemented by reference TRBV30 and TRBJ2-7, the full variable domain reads SQTIHQWPATLVQPVGSPLSLECTVEGTSNPNLYWYRQAAGRGLQLLFYSVGIGQISSEVPQNLSASRPQDRQFILSSKKLLLSDSGFYLCAWSVRFFFDEQYFGPGTRLTVT.

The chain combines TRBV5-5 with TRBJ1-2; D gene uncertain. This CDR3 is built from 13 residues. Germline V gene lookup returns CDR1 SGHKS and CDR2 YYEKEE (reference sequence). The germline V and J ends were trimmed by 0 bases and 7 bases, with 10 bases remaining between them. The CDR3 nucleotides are TGTGCCAGCAGCTTGGTCCTTACTGGTGGCTACACCTTC. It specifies CASSLVLTGGYTF.

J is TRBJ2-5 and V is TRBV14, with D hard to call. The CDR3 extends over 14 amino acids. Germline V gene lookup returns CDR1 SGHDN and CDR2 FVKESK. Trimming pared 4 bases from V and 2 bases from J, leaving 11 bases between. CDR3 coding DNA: TGTGCCAGCAGCCCCGTGAAGGGACAAGAGACCCAGTACTTC. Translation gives CASSPVKGQETQYF.

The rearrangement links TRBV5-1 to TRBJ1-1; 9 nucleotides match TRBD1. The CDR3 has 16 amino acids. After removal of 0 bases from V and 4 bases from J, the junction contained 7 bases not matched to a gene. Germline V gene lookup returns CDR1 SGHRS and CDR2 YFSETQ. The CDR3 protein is CASSLGTTTGGTEAFF. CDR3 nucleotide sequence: TGCGCCAGCAGCTTGGGGACGACGACAGGGGGCACTGAAGCTTTCTTT.

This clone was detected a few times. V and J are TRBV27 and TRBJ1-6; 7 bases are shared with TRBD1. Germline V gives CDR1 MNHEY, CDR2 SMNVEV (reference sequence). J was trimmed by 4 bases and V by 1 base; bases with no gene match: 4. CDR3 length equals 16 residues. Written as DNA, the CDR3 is TGTGCCAGCAGTTTATATCAGGGGGTTTATAATTCACCCCTCCACTTT. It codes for CASSLYQGVYNSPLHF.

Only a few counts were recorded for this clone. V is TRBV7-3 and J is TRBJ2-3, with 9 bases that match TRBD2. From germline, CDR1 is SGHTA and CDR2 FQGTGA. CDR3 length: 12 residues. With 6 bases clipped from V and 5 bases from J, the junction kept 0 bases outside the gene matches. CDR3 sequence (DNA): TGTGCCAGCAGTAGCGGGGGAGATACGCAGTATTTT. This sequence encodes CASSSGGDTQYF. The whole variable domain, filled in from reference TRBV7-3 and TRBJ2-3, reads GAGVSQTPSNKVTEKGKYVELRCDPISGHTALYWYRQSLGQGPEFLIYFQGTGAADDSGLPNDRFFAVRPEGSVSTLKIQRTERGDSAVYLCASSSGGDTQYFGPGTRLTVL.

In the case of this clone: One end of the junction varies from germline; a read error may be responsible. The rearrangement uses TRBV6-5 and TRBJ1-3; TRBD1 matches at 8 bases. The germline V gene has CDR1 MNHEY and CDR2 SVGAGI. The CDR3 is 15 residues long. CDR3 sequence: CASRRQGLSGSTIYF. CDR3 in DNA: TGTGCCAGCAGACGACAGGGGCTCTCTGGAAGCACCATATATTTT.

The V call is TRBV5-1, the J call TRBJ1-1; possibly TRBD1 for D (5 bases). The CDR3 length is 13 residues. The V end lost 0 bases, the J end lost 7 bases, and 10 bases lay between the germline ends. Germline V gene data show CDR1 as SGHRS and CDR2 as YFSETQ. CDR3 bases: TGCGCCAGCAGCTTGGAGGGACTGTTTGAAGCTTTCTTT. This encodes CASSLEGLFEAFF.

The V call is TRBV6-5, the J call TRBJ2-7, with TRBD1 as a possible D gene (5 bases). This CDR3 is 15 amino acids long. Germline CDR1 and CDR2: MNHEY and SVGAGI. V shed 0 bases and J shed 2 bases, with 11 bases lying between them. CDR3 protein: CASSYSGQRTYEQYF. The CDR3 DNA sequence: TGTGCCAGCAGTTACTCGGGGCAGCGAACCTACGAGCAGTACTTC.

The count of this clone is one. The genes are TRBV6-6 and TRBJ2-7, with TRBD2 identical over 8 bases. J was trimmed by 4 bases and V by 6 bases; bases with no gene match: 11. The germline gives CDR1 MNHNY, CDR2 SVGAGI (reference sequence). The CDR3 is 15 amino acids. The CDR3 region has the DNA TGTGCCAGCAGCACTGGGTTGCGGGGGGCTTACGAGCAGTACTTC. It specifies CASSTGLRGAYEQYF.

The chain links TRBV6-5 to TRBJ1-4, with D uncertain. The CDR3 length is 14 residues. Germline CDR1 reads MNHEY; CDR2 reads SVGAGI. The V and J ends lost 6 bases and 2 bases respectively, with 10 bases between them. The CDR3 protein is CASSLVGTNEKLFF. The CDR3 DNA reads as TGTGCCAGCAGCCTCGTTGGGACTAATGAAAAACTGTTTTTT.

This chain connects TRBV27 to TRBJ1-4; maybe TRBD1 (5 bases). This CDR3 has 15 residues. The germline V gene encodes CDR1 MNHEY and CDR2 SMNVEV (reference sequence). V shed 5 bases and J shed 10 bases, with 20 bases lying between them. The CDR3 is CASSGSQGRAGKLFF. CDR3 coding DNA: TGTGCCAGCAGTGGGTCCCAGGGCAGGGCAGGAAAACTGTTTTTT.

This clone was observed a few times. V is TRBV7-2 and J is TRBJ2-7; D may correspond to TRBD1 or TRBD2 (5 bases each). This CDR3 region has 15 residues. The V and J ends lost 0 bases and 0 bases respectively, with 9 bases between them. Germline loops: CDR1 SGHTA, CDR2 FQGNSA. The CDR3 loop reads CASSLAAGSSYEQYF. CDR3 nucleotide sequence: TGTGCCAGCAGCTTAGCGGCAGGGAGCTCCTACGAGCAGTACTTC. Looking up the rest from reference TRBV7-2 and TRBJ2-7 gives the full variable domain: GAGVSQSPSNKVTEKGKDVELRCDPISGHTALYWYRQSLGQGLEFLIYFQGNSAPDKSGLPSDRFSAERTGGSVSTLTIQRTQQEDSAVYLCASSLAAGSSYEQYFGPGTRLTVT.

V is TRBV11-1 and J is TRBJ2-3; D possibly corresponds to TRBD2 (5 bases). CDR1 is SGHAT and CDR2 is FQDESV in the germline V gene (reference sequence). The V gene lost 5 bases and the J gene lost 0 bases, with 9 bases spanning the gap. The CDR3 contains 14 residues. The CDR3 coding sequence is TGTGCCAGCAGCCCGCGGGTCAGCACAGATACGCAGTATTTT. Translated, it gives CASSPRVSTDTQYF.

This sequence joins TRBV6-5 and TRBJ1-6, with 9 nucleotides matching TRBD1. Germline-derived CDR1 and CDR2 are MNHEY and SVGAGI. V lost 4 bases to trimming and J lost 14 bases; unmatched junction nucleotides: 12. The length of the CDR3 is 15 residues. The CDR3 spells CASSSPGTGRRSLHF. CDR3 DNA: TGTGCCAGCAGTTCCCCCGGGACAGGGAGGAGGTCCCTCCACTTT.

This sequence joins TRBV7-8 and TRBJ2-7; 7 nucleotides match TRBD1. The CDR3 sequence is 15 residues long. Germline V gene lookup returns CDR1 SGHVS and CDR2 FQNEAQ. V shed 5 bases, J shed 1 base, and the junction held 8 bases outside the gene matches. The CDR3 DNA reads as TGTGCCAGCAGCCCTACAGGGGAAGCGTCCTACGAGCAGTACTTC. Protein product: CASSPTGEASYEQYF.

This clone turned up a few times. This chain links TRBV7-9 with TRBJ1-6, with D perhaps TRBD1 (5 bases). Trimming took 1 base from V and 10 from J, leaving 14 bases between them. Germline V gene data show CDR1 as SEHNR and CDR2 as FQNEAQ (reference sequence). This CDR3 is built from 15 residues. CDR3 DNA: TGTGCCAGCAGCTTAGTGAGGGGTTCGGAATCACCCCTCCACTTT. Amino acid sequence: CASSLVRGSESPLHF.

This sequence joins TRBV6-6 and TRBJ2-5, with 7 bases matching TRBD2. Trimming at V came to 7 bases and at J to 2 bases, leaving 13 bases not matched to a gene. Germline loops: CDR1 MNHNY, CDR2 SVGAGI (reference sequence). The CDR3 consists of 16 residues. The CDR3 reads CASTKDASGVQETQYF. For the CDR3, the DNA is TGTGCCAGCACGAAGGACGCTAGCGGAGTTCAAGAGACCCAGTACTTC.

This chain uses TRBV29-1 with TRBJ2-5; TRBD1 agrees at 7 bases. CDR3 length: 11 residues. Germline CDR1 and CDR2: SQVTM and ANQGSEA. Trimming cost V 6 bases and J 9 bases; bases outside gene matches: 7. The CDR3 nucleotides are TGCAGCGTGGTGGGACAGAAGGCCCAGTACTTC. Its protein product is CSVVGQKAQYF.

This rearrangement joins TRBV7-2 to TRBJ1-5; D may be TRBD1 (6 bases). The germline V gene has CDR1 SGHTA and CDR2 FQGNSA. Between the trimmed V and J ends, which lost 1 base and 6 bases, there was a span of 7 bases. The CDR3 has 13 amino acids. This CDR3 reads CASSLVGGQPQHF. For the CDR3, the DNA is TGTGCCAGCAGCTTAGTAGGGGGTCAGCCCCAGCATTTT.

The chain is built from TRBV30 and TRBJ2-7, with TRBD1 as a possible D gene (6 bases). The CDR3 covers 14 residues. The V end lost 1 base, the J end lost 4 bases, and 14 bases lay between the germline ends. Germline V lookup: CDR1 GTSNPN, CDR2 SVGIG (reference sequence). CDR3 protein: CAWSADSGRYEQYF. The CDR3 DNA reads TGTGCCTGGAGTGCGGACAGCGGCCGGTACGAGCAGTACTTC.

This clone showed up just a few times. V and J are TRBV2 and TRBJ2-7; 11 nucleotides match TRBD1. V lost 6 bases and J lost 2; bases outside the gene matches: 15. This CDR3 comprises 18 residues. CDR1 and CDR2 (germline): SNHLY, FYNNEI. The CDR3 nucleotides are TGTGCCAGCAGGGACCACCCGGGGACAGGGGGGCGCCCCTACGAGCAGTACTTC. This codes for CASRDHPGTGGRPYEQYF.

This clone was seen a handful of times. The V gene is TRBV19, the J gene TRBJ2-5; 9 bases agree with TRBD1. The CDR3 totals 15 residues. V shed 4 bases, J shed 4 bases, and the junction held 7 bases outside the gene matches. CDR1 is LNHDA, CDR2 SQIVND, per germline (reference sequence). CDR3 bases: TGTGCCAGTAGTAATCCGGGACAGGGAAGAGAGACCCAGTACTTC. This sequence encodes CASSNPGQGRETQYF. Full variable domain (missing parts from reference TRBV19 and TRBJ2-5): DGGITQSPKYLFRKEGQNVTLSCEQNLNHDAMYWYRQDPGQGLRLIYYSQIVNDFQKGDIAEGYSVSREKKESFPLTVTSAQKNPTAFYLCASSNPGQGRETQYFGPGTRLLVL.

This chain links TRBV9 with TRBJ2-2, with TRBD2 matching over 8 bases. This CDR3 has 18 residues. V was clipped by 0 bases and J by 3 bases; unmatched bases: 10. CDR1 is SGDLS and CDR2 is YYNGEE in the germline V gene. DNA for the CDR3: TGTGCCAGCAGCGTAGAACCTCCAGCGGGGGCCTACACCGGGGAGCTGTTTTTT. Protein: CASSVEPPAGAYTGELFF.

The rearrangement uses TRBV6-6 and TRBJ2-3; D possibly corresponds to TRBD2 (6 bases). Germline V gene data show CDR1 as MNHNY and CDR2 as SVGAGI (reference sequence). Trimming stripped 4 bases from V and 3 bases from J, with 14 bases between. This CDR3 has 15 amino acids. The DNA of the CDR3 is TGTGCCAGCAGTTCGGGGCGGGGTGCGACAGATACGCAGTATTTT. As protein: CASSSGRGATDTQYF.

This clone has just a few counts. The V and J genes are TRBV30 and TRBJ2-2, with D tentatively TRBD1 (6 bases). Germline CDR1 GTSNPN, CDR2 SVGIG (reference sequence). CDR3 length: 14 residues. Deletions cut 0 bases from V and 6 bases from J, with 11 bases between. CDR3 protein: CAWSVGAGPGELFF. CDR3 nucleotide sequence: TGTGCCTGGAGTGTGGGGGCTGGGCCCGGGGAGCTGTTTTTT.